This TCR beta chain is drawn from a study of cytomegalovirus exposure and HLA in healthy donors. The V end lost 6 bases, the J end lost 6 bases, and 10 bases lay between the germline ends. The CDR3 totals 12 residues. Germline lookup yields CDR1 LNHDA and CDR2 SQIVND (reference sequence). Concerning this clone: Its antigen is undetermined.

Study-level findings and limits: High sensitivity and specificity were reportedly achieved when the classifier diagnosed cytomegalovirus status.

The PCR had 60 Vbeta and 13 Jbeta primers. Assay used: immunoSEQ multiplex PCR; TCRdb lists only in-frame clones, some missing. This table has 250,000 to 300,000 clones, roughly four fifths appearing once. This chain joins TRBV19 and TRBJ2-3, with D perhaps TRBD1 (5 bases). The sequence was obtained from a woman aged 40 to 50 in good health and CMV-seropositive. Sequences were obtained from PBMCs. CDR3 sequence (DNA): TGTGCCAGTAGCCCACAGGACGATACGCAGTATTTT. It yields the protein CASSPQDDTQYF.